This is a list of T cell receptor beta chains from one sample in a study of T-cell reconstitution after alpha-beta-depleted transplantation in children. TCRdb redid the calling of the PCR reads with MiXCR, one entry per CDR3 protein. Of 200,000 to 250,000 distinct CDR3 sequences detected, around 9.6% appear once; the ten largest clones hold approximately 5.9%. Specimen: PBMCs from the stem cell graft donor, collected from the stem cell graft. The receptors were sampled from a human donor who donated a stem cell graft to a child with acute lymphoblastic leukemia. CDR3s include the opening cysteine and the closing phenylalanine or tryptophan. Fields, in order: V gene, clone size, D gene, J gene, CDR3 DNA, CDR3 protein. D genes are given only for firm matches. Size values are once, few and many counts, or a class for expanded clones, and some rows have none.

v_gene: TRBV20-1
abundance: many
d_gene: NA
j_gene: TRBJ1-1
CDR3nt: TGCAGTGCTAGGAGGGCCCAGAACACTGAAGCTTTCTTT
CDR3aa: CSARRAQNTEAFF

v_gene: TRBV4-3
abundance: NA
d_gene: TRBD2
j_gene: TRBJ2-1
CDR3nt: TGCGCCAGCAGCCAAGTCGGGGGGGGGAGTGAGCAGTTCTTC
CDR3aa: CASSQVGGGSEQFF

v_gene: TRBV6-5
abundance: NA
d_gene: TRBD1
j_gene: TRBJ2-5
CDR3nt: TGTGCCAGCAGTTACACCCCGGGACAGCACCAAGAGACCCAGTACTTC
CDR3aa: CASSYTPGQHQETQYF

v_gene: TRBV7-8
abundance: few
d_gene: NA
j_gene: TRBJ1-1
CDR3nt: TGTGCCAGCAGCTTAGAGGGAGCAAGAGGCACTGAAGCTTTCTTT
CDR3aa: CASSLEGARGTEAFF

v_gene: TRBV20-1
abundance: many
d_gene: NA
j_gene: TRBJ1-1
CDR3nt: TGCAGTGCTAGAGCCCGCTTGGGACTCGGGAACACTGAAGCTTTCTTT
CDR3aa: CSARARLGLGNTEAFF

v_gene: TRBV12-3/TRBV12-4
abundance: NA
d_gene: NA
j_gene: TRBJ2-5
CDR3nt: TGTGCCAGCAGCCCCCGGGGAGCGTCCCTTCAAGAGACCCAGTACTTC
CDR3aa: CASSPRGASLQETQYF

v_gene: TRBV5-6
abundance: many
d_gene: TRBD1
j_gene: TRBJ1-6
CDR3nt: TGTGCCAGCAGCCTCCGGACAGGGAATTCACCCCTCCACTTT
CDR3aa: CASSLRTGNSPLHF

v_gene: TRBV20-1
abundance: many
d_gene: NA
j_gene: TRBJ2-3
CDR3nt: TGCAGTGCTCAAACCACGTGGGGGGCAGATACGCAGTATTTT
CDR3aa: CSAQTTWGADTQYF

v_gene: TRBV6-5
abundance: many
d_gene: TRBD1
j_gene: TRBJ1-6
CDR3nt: TGTGCCAGCAGTTACGTCGACAGGGGAAATTCACCCCTCCACTTT
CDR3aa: CASSYVDRGNSPLHF

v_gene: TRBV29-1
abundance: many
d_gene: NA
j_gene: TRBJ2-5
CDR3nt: TGCAGCGAGAAGACAGGCGTGGAGACCCAGTACTTC
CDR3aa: CSEKTGVETQYF

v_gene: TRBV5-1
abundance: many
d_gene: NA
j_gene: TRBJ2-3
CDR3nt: TGCGCCAGCAGCTTGGTCTCGGTTAGCACAGATACGCAGTATTTT
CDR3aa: CASSLVSVSTDTQYF

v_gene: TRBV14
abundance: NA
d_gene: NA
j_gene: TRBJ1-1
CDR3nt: TGTGCCAGCAGCCAAGTGGTGAACACTGAAGCTTTCTTT
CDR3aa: CASSQVVNTEAFF

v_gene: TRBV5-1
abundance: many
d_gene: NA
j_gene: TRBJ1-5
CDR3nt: TGCGCCAGCAGCTTGGGGCAAAATAGCAATCAGCCCCAGCATTTT
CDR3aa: CASSLGQNSNQPQHF

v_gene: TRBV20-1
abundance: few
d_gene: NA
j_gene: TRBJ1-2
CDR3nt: TGCAGTGCTAGGGGTCATGAGGGGGGGTGGTCATATGGCTACACCTTC
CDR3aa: CSARGHEGGWSYGYTF

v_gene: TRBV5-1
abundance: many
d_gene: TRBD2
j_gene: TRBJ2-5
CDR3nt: TGCGCCAGCAGCATCTCCACCCTTTCGCGGGGGGGCGGGGAGACCCAGTACTTC
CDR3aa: CASSISTLSRGGGETQYF

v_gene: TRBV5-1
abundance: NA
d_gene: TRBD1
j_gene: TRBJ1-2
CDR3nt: TGCGCCAGCAGCTCGGGACAGGGGCTGGATGGTAACTATGGCTACACCTTC
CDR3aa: CASSSGQGLDGNYGYTF

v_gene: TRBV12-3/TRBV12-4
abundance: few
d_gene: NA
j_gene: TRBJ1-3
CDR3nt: TGTGCCAGCAGCACTACAGGGCCCGGAAACACCATATATTTT
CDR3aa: CASSTTGPGNTIYF

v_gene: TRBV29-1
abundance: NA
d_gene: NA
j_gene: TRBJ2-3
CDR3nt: TGCAGCGTTGATTCCGATACGCAGTATTTT
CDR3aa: CSVDSDTQYF

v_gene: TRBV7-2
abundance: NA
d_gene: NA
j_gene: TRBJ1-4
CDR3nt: TGTGCCAGCAGCTTAGGGCAGGCAGGTGAAAAACTGTTTTTT
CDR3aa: CASSLGQAGEKLFF

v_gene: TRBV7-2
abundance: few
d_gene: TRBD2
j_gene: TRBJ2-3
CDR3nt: TGTGCCAGCAGCCGAGCGGGGGGGCCGGCAGATACGCAGTATTTT
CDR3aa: CASSRAGGPADTQYF

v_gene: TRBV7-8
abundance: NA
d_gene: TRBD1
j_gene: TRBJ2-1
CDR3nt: TGTGCCAGCAGCCTGGGACAGGGGGCTGACAATGAGCAGTTCTTC
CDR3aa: CASSLGQGADNEQFF

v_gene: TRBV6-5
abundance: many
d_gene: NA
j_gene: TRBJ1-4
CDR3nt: TGTGCCAGCAGTTACTCAGCACAGCAGAATGAAAAACTGTTTTTT
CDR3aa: CASSYSAQQNEKLFF

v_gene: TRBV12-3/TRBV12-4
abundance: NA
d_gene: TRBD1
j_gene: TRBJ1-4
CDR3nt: TGTGCCAGCAGCTCCGGGACAGGGTATGAAAAACTGTTTTTT
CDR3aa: CASSSGTGYEKLFF

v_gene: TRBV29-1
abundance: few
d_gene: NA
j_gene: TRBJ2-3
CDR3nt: TGCAGCGTTGAAGATCAGGGTAGCACAGATACGCAGTATTTT
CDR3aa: CSVEDQGSTDTQYF

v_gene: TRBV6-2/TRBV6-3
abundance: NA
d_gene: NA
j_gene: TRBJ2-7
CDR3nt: TGTGCCAGCAGTTCCCAGATCTACGAGCAGTACTTC
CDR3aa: CASSSQIYEQYF

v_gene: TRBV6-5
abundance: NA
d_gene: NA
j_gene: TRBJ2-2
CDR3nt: TGTGCCAGCAGTTACCCCGCAGGCAGGGATAGGTCCGGGGAGCTGTTTTTT
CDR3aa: CASSYPAGRDRSGELFF

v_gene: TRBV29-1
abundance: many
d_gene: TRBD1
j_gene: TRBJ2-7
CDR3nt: TGCAGCGTTGGGCCGGGACAGGGAGTCTACGAGCAGTACTTC
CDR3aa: CSVGPGQGVYEQYF

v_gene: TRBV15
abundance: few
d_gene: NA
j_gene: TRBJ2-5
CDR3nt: TGTGCCACCAGCAGAGATATGCGGGAGACCCAGTACTTC
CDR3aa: CATSRDMRETQYF

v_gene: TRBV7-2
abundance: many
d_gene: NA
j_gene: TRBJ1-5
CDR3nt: TGTGCCAGCAGCTTAGTGGGGGGAGGTAGCAATCAGCCCCAGCATTTT
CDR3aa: CASSLVGGGSNQPQHF

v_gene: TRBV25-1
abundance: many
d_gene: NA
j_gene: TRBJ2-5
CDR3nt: TGTGCCAGCAGTCCAAGAGGCCTGGGTCGACAAGAGACCCAGTACTTC
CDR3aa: CASSPRGLGRQETQYF

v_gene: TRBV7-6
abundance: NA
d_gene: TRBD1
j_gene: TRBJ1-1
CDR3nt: TGTGCCAGCAGCTTAGGCAGGGCAGGGGGAGCTTTCTTT
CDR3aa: CASSLGRAGGAFF

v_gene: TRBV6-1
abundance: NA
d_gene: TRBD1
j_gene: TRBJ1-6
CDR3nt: TGTGCCAGCAGCACAGACAGGGCTTCACCCCTCCACTTT
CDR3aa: CASSTDRASPLHF

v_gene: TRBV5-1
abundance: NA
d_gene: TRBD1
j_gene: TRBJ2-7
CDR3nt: TGCGCCAGCAGCGAGACAGGGTCGCGAGAGCAGTACTTC
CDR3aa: CASSETGSREQYF

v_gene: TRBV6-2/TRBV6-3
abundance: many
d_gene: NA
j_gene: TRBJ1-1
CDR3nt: TGTGCCAGCAGTTACTCGGTGGTTAGAACTGAAGCTTTCTTT
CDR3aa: CASSYSVVRTEAFF

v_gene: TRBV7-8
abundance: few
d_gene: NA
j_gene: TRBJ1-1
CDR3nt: TGTGCCAGCAGCTTGGTTAGTTGGGAGAACACTGAAGCTTTCTTT
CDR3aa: CASSLVSWENTEAFF

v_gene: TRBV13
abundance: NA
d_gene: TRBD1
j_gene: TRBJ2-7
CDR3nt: TGTGCCAGCAGCTCCTTAGGGGGACAGGGGTCCTACGAGCAGTACTTC
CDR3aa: CASSSLGGQGSYEQYF

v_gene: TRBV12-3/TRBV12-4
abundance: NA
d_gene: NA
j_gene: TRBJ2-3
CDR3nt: TGTGCCAGCATCCAGGGGAAGGCGGATACGCAGTATTTT
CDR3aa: CASIQGKADTQYF

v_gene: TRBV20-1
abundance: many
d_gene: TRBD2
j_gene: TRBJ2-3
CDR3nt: TGCAGTGCTACTCGACTAGCGGTCACAGATACGCAGTATTTT
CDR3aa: CSATRLAVTDTQYF

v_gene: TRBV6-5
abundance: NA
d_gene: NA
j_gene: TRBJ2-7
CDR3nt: TGTGCCAGCCGACGAACCGACGGTCCCTACGAGCAGTACTTC
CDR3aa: CASRRTDGPYEQYF

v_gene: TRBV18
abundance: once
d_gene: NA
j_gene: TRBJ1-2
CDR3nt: TGTGCCAGCTCACCAAGGACATTGCAGGGAGGTTTAACTAACTATGGCTACACCTTC
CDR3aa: CASSPRTLQGGLTNYGYTF

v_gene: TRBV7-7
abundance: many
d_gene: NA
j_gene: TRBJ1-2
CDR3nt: TGTGCCAGCACCCAGGGCAGGAACTATGGCTACACCTTC
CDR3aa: CASTQGRNYGYTF

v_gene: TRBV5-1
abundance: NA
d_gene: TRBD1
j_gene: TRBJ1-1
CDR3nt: TGCGCCAGCAGCCCTGGGACAGGGGCCATGAACACTGAAGCTTTCTTT
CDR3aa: CASSPGTGAMNTEAFF

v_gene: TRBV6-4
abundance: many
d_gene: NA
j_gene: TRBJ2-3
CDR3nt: TGTGCCAGCAGTGAAGGGGATGCAGATACGCAGTATTTT
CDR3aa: CASSEGDADTQYF

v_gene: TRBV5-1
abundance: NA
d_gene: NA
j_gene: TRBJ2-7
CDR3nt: TGCGCCAGCAGCTTACAGGACGCCAAGGAGTACTTC
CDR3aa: CASSLQDAKEYF

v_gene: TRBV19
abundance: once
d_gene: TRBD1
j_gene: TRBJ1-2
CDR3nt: TGTGCCAGTAGTACAGGGGGCTCGGACTATGGCTACACCTTC
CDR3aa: CASSTGGSDYGYTF

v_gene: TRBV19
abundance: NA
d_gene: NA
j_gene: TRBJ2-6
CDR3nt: TGTGCCAGTAGACACTCGGCTGGGGCCAACGTCCTGACTTTC
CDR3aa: CASRHSAGANVLTF

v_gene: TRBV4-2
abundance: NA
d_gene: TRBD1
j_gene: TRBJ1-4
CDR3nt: TGTGCCAGCAGCCAAGTTCTCCGGGACAGGGGCATCCTGTTTTTT
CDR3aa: CASSQVLRDRGILFF